Below, 24 T cell receptor beta chains from the same sample are listed, as sequenced in a study of T-cell reconstitution after alpha-beta-depleted transplantation in children (dated by TCRdb to about 2016). Receptors were amplified or captured by PCR. The run used an Illumina HiSeq 2500. Molecular barcoding was employed in the preparation of TCR libraries, with unique molecular identifiers being used to normalize TCRbeta repertoire quantification. TCRdb reprocessing: public reads trimmed at Q25 with fastp, clones called with MiXCR, in-frame beta chains kept. Each entry merges the rows of one CDR3 protein and shows their most common DNA and genes. Recorded for this sample are more than 85,000 distinct CDR3 sequences; 10% of them occurred a single time. The ten most abundant clones make up 8% to 9.5% of the sample. The sample consisted of PBMCs from the stem cell graft donor, taken from the stem cell graft. These receptors were collected from a human donor who donated a stem cell graft to a child with acute lymphoblastic leukemia.

In its sample, this clonotype was seen many times. V is TRBV7-6 and J is TRBJ2-1; D uncertain. Trimming took 4 bases from V and 11 from J, leaving 18 bases between them. The CDR3 contains 14 residues. In germline, CDR1 is SGHVS, CDR2 FNYEAQ. The CDR3 spells CASSSSLLGPKQFF. CDR3 coding DNA: TGTGCCAGCAGCTCCTCCCTCCTTGGTCCGAAGCAGTTCTTC.

Note on this clonotype: It may be a read error: a sequence one base away is much more abundant. The chain combines TRBV2 with TRBJ2-4; 7 bases are a match to TRBD2. Germline lookup yields CDR1 SNHLY and CDR2 FYNNEI. CDR3 length: 19 amino acids. The CDR3 loop is CTSSPGRRVSGSDKNIQYF. The CDR3 DNA reads TGTACCAGCAGTCCGGGGAGGAGGGTTAGCGGGTCGGACAAAAACATTCAGTACTTC.

In this sample, this clonotype turned up many times. The V gene is TRBV5-1, the J gene TRBJ2-2; 10 bases are shared with TRBD2. V lost 1 base and J lost 5; bases outside the gene matches: 8. CDR1 and CDR2 (germline): SGHRS, YFSETQ. This CDR3 has 17 amino acids. The CDR3 coding sequence is TGCGCCAGCAGCTTGAAGGCCGGACTAGCGGCGACCGGGGAGCTGTTTTTT. This sequence encodes CASSLKAGLAATGELFF.

The chain recombines TRBV4-2 with TRBJ2-2, with D possibly called TRBD1 or TRBD2 (5 bases each). Trimming removed 10 bases at V and 8 bases at J, with 17 bases between. The CDR3 totals 13 residues. The germline CDR1 and CDR2 sequences are LGHNA and YNFKEQ. CDR3 sequence reads: CAIGPGLGGELFF. DNA of the CDR3: TGTGCCATCGGCCCGGGGCTAGGAGGGGAGCTGTTTTTT.

This clonotype was found many times. The chain carries TRBV7-8 and TRBJ1-4; D might be TRBD1 (5 bases). V was pared by 2 bases and J by 8 bases, with 18 bases between. The CDR3 contains 16 residues. Germline-derived CDR1 and CDR2 are SGHVS and FQNEAQ. The CDR3, as DNA: TGTGCCAGCAGCTTAACTATCGGGGCGCCCCGGGAAAAACTGTTTTTT. Translation: CASSLTIGAPREKLFF.

This clonotype was detected many times. The rearrangement links TRBV5-1 to TRBJ1-5; 7 bases line up with TRBD1. CDR3 size: 16 residues. Germline V gene lookup returns CDR1 SGHRS and CDR2 YFSETQ. V lost 4 bases, J lost 0 bases, and 7 bases stayed unmatched. For the CDR3, the DNA is TGCGCCAGCAGCGACGGGACAGCTAATAGCAATCAGCCCCAGCATTTT. Translation gives CASSDGTANSNQPQHF.

This clonotype was detected many times. At one end, the junction sequence differs from germline, possibly due to a read error. The chain couples TRBV5-1 to TRBJ2-6; D gene ambiguous. The CDR3 is made up of 16 amino acids. Germline values: CDR1 SGHRS, CDR2 YFSETQ. The CDR3 DNA follows: TGCGCCAGCAGCCCATTCATTGGCTCTGGAGCCAACGTCCTGACTTTC. It encodes CASSPFIGSGANVLTF.

This clonotype was counted at least ten times. The rearrangement links TRBV5-1 to TRBJ1-1; 10 positions match TRBD1. Germline V CDR1 and CDR2: SGHRS, YFSETQ. CDR3 length: 12 residues. V gave up 4 bases and J gave up 7 bases; unmatched junction bases: 1. CDR3 region: CASSGTGVEAFF. CDR3 DNA: TGCGCCAGCAGCGGGACAGGGGTTGAAGCTTTCTTT. Based on the CDR3 plus reference TRBV5-1 and TRBJ1-1, the full variable domain is KAGVTQTPRYLIKTRGQQVTLSCSPISGHRSVSWYQQTPGQGLQFLFEYFSETQRNKGNFPGRFSGRQFSNSRSEMNVSTLELGDSALYLCASSGTGVEAFFGQGTRLTVV.

This clonotype was observed many times. V gene TRBV7-9 combines with J gene TRBJ2-7, with 10 positions matching TRBD1. The V and J ends lost 4 bases and 5 bases, in that order; junction bases with no gene match: 8. Germline V gene data show CDR1 as SEHNR and CDR2 as FQNEAQ (reference sequence). This CDR3 spans 15 amino acids. The CDR3 here is CASSSPRDRGNEQYF. CDR3 DNA sequence: TGTGCCAGCAGCTCACCCCGGGACAGGGGTAACGAGCAGTACTTC.

In this sample, this clonotype turned up many times. The rearrangement links TRBV5-1 to TRBJ2-7; 12 nucleotides match TRBD2. Germline CDR1 is SGHRS and CDR2 is YFSETQ. V shed 5 bases and J 5 bases; nucleotides not matched to a gene: 5. CDR3 size: 14 residues. In DNA, the CDR3 is TGCGCCAGCAGGACTAGCGGGAGTGTTCACGAGCAGTACTTC. Protein sequence: CASRTSGSVHEQYF. Drawing the rest from reference TRBV5-1 and TRBJ2-7, the complete variable domain is KAGVTQTPRYLIKTRGQQVTLSCSPISGHRSVSWYQQTPGQGLQFLFEYFSETQRNKGNFPGRFSGRQFSNSRSEMNVSTLELGDSALYLCASRTSGSVHEQYFGPGTRLTVT.

The table lists this clonotype with many counts. V and J are TRBV9 and TRBJ2-7; 9 bases agree with TRBD2. Per germline, CDR1 SGDLS and CDR2 YYNGEE. With V trimmed by 4 bases and J by 2 bases, 7 bases remained unmatched. The CDR3 length is 15 residues. DNA of the CDR3: TGTGCCAGCAGCACCATAGCGGGAGCGACCTACGAGCAGTACTTC. It translates to CASSTIAGATYEQYF. Filled out from reference TRBV9 and TRBJ2-7, the complete variable domain reads DSGVTQTPKHLITATGQRVTLRCSPRSGDLSVYWYQQSLDQGLQFLIQYYNGEERAKGNILERFSAQQFPDLHSELNLSSLELGDSALYFCASSTIAGATYEQYFGPGTRLTVT.

This clonotype has a single count. The J gene is TRBJ1-1, the V gene TRBV7-9; TRBD1 matches at 9 bases. V trimming: 4 bases; J trimming: 3 bases; junction bases outside the gene matches: 3. CDR3 length: 14 amino acids. Germline values: CDR1 SEHNR, CDR2 FQNEAQ (reference sequence). CDR3 in amino acids: CASSSGQGYTEAFF. For the CDR3, the DNA is TGTGCCAGCAGCTCTGGACAGGGGTACACTGAAGCTTTCTTT.

This clonotype was seen ten or more times. This chain connects TRBV20-1 to TRBJ2-7, with TRBD2 matching 7 bases. The CDR3 has 13 amino acids. V shed 4 bases, J shed 4 bases, and the junction held 7 bases outside the gene matches. Germline V lookup: CDR1 DFQATT, CDR2 SNEGSKA (reference sequence). CDR3: CSATKRGSYEQYF. The CDR3, as DNA: TGCAGTGCTACCAAGCGGGGATCTTACGAGCAGTACTTC.

This clonotype was recorded at least ten times. The chain uses TRBV28 and TRBJ1-5; D is uncertain. Germline assignment: CDR1 MDHEN and CDR2 SYDVKM. Trimming removed 7 bases at V and 3 bases at J, with 16 bases between. This CDR3 is built from 15 residues. In DNA, the CDR3 is TGTGCCAGCACCCCCCTCGGACCGGACAATCAGCCCCAGCATTTT. Its protein is CASTPLGPDNQPQHF.

This clonotype was seen ten or more times. This chain connects TRBV29-1 to TRBJ1-2, with D possibly being TRBD1 (5 bases). From germline, CDR1 is SQVTM and CDR2 ANQGSEA. CDR3 size: 18 residues. Trimming removed 4 bases at V and 5 bases at J, with 29 bases between. The CDR3 loop reads CSVGLVGETAGGRYGYTF. Written as DNA, the CDR3 is TGCAGCGTTGGCCTAGTGGGGGAGACAGCGGGAGGAAGATATGGCTACACCTTC.

In its sample, this clonotype was seen many times. V is TRBV29-1 and J is TRBJ2-5; a possible D gene is TRBD1 (6 bases). V was shortened by 7 bases and J by 5 bases, with 17 bases between the two germline ends. The V gene's germline CDR1 is SQVTM and CDR2 ANQGSEA. The CDR3 runs to 13 residues. CDR3 nucleotides: TGCAGCGCAGTAGTGGGGGCCGGGGAGACCCAGTACTTC. As protein: CSAVVGAGETQYF.

This rearrangement joins TRBV27 to TRBJ2-5, with 7 bases fitting TRBD2. Germline V gene sequence: CDR1 MNHEY, CDR2 SMNVEV (reference sequence). The CDR3 runs 17 residues. J gave up 3 bases and V 4 bases, and 14 bases lay outside the gene matches. CDR3 nucleotide sequence: TGTGCCAGCAGTTCAGGACTAGATCGGATTGTTAAAGAGACCCAGTACTTC. Protein product: CASSSGLDRIVKETQYF.

This clonotype was seen ten or more times. The chain links TRBV29-1 to TRBJ2-4; weak D call: TRBD1 (6 bases). The germline V gene has CDR1 SQVTM and CDR2 ANQGSEA. V was trimmed by 4 bases and J by 7 bases, leaving 11 bases between them. This CDR3 spans 12 amino acids. The CDR3 nucleotides are TGCAGCGTTGTCACTACAGGGAACATTCAGTACTTC. This codes for CSVVTTGNIQYF.

In its sample, this clonotype was seen many times. V and J are TRBV20-1 and TRBJ2-7; tentatively, D is TRBD1 or TRBD2 (6 bases each). The germline V gene encodes CDR1 DFQATT and CDR2 SNEGSKA (reference sequence). The CDR3 has 12 amino acids. The V end was cut by 3 bases, the J end by 2 bases, with 8 bases between. CDR3 in amino acids: CSAREGAYEQYF. The CDR3 bases are TGCAGTGCTAGGGAGGGGGCCTACGAGCAGTACTTC.

This clonotype occurred many times. DNA for the CDR3: TGTGCCACCAGCAGCCATCAACGACAGGGGGCCCGGTGGGTCAAAAACATTCAGTACTTC. Protein product: CATSSHQRQGARWVKNIQYF. V is TRBV15 and J is TRBJ2-4, with 10 positions matching TRBD1. CDR1 is LNHNV and CDR2 is YYDKDF in the germline V gene (reference sequence). The CDR3 is 20 residues long. V lost 3 bases and J lost 3; bases outside the gene matches: 17.

In this sample, this clonotype turned up many times. The V call is TRBV21-1, the J call TRBJ2-2; the table's D call of TRBD2 was not tested on the DNA. TRBV21-1 is an annotated pseudogene. The CDR3 is 18 residues long. The CDR3 loop reads CASSKDGLAGWNTGELFF. The CDR3, as DNA: TGTGCCAGCAGCAAAGACGGACTAGCGGGATGGAACACCGGGGAGCTGTTTTTT.

This clonotype was counted many times. The J gene is TRBJ2-1, the V gene TRBV20-1; D is ambiguous. Germline V lookup: CDR1 DFQATT, CDR2 SNEGSKA (reference sequence). This CDR3 has 11 residues. The V and J ends lost 6 bases and 3 bases respectively, with 6 bases between them. The CDR3, as DNA: TGCAGTGCCACCGTCTACAATGAGCAGTTCTTC. Translating it yields CSATVYNEQFF.

This clonotype has a count of ten or more. This chain joins TRBV15 and TRBJ2-1; tentatively, D is TRBD1 (6 bases). In germline, CDR1 is LNHNV, CDR2 YYDKDF (reference sequence). The CDR3 has 15 residues. Between the trimmed V and J ends, which lost 6 bases and 2 bases, there was a span of 14 bases. The CDR3 loop is CATSLGTITYNEQFF. CDR3 in DNA: TGTGCCACCAGTCTGGGGACAATCACCTACAATGAGCAGTTCTTC.

This clonotype was seen ten or more times. This chain uses TRBV5-1 with TRBJ2-5; 9 positions agree with TRBD1. After removal of 2 bases from V and 1 base from J, the junction contained 6 bases not matched to a gene. CDR1 is SGHRS, CDR2 YFSETQ, per germline. The CDR3 consists of 16 residues. The CDR3 DNA reads as TGCGCCAGCAGCTTCGTGGGACAGGGTATCCAAGAGACCCAGTACTTC. As protein: CASSFVGQGIQETQYF.